These 17 T cell receptor beta chains were sequenced from one sample in a study of shared clonotypes between healthy human individuals. TCRdb's table, derived via immunoSEQ multiplex PCR, lists solely in-frame clones and lacks some. The data show about 2.1 million clones, 85% to 95% seen once. In the naive CD8 group, cells lacked CD45RO and were positively selected for CCR7, so terminally differentiated effector memory CD45RA+ cells were left out. The sample taken for sequencing was naive CD8+ T cells from PBMCs. These receptors were obtained from a man between 18 and 29 years old in good health. Some clones in this sample may be carry-over from other donors' samples.

As DNA, the CDR3 is TGTGCCAGCAGTTTTGAGGAATCGAACACTGAAGCTTTCTTT. It is translated as CASSFEESNTEAFF. V and J are TRBV28 and TRBJ1-1, with no clear D. Trimming pared 3 bases from V and 1 base from J, leaving 9 bases between. This CDR3 spans 14 amino acids. The germline CDR1 and CDR2 sequences are MDHEN and SYDVKM.

The V gene is TRBV5-1, the J gene TRBJ2-1; D is ambiguous. Germline lookup yields CDR1 SGHRS and CDR2 YFSETQ. V lost 5 bases and J lost 8, with 8 bases in between. The CDR3 totals 11 residues. CDR3 amino acids: CASRSGDEQFF. The CDR3, as DNA: TGCGCCAGCAGGAGTGGGGATGAGCAGTTCTTC. The variable domain in full, with the rest retrieved from reference TRBV5-1 and TRBJ2-1, is KAGVTQTPRYLIKTRGQQVTLSCSPISGHRSVSWYQQTPGQGLQFLFEYFSETQRNKGNFPGRFSGRQFSNSRSEMNVSTLELGDSALYLCASRSGDEQFFGPGTRLTVL.

This chain links TRBV5-4 with TRBJ1-2; D might be TRBD1 (5 bases). The CDR3 is made up of 15 amino acids. Trimming cost V 5 bases and J 2 bases, with 16 bases left between them. Germline V gives CDR1 SGHNT, CDR2 YYREEE (reference sequence). The CDR3 sequence is CASSSGLSLNYGYTF. CDR3 bases: TGTGCCAGCAGTTCAGGGCTATCATTAAACTATGGCTACACCTTC.

The genes are TRBV28 and TRBJ2-1; possibly TRBD2 for D (6 bases). This CDR3 is built from 16 residues. The V gene lost 4 bases and the J gene lost 3 bases, with 16 bases spanning the gap. Germline V lookup: CDR1 MDHEN, CDR2 SYDVKM. CDR3 sequence (DNA): TGTGCCAGCAGTTCCCCGGTGCTAGCGAGCTACAATGAGCAGTTCTTC. Translated: CASSSPVLASYNEQFF.

V and J are TRBV2 and TRBJ1-3, with unresolved D. Trimming removed 7 bases from V and 4 bases from J, with 11 bases in between. Germline-derived CDR1 and CDR2 are SNHLY and FYNNEI. The CDR3 is made up of 13 amino acids. The CDR3 coding sequence is TGTGCCAGCATGTACTCGGAAGGAAACACCATATATTTT. This codes for CASMYSEGNTIYF.

In its sample, this clone was seen once. The chain uses TRBV21-1 and TRBJ1-5; the table calls TRBD1, which could not be checked here. TRBV21-1 is listed as a pseudogene. This CDR3 contains 14 residues. Written as DNA, the CDR3 is TGTGCCAGCAGCAAAGGACAGGGGGAACAGCCCCAGCATTTT. This gives the protein CASSKGQGEQPQHF.

The chain joins TRBV12-5 to TRBJ1-2, with D uncertain. The germline V gene encodes CDR1 LGHNT and CDR2 FRNRAP. The CDR3 covers 15 residues. The germline V and J ends were trimmed by 0 bases and 3 bases, with 11 bases remaining between them. The CDR3 loop reads CASGLVGVRDYGYTF. The CDR3 nucleotides are TGTGCTAGTGGTTTGGTGGGCGTGCGTGACTATGGCTACACCTTC.

V is TRBV27 and J is TRBJ2-3, with a possible D match to TRBD2 (6 bases). Germline CDR1 reads MNHEY; CDR2 reads SMNVEV (reference sequence). V lost 4 bases and J 2 bases, leaving 13 bases between the germline ends. The CDR3 is 15 amino acids. The CDR3 bases are TGTGCCAGCAGTTATGTAGCGGAAATCACAGATACGCAGTATTTT. Protein: CASSYVAEITDTQYF.

On this clone: This CDR3 is also generated by other DNA sequences in the sample. This sequence joins TRBV11-2 and TRBJ1-1; D is ambiguous. Trimming took 0 bases from V and 0 from J, leaving 8 bases between them. The germline V gene has CDR1 SGHAT and CDR2 FQNNGV. This CDR3 spans 15 amino acids. For the CDR3, the DNA is TGTGCCAGCAGCTTAGAGGGCAGACTGAACACTGAAGCTTTCTTT. It codes for CASSLEGRLNTEAFF.

This chain links TRBV19 with TRBJ2-1, with a possible D match to TRBD2 (7 bases). CDR1 and CDR2 (germline): LNHDA, SQIVND (reference sequence). Trimming stripped 7 bases from V and 4 bases from J, with 17 bases between. The CDR3 runs to 15 residues. This CDR3 is CASTEGGTAYNEQFF. Here the CDR3 DNA reads TGTGCCAGTACCGAGGGGGGGACGGCTTACAATGAGCAGTTCTTC.

The chain joins TRBV27 to TRBJ2-5; D perhaps matches TRBD2 (5 bases). The CDR3 spans 13 residues. Germline V CDR1 and CDR2: MNHEY, SMNVEV (reference sequence). The V end was cut by 3 bases, the J end by 6 bases, with 11 bases between. This CDR3 reads CASSLGLAKTQYF. DNA for the CDR3: TGTGCCAGCAGTTTGGGTCTAGCTAAGACCCAGTACTTC.

The chain uses TRBV29-1 and TRBJ2-3; D tentatively fits TRBD1 or TRBD2 (5 bases each). Germline V gives CDR1 SQVTM, CDR2 ANQGSEA. The CDR3 has 13 residues. The V end lost 7 bases, the J end lost 1 base, and 12 bases lay between the germline ends. The CDR3 here is CSGILGGTDTQYF. CDR3 sequence (DNA): TGCAGCGGGATTTTGGGGGGCACAGATACGCAGTATTTT.

The chain joins TRBV6-5 to TRBJ2-1; perhaps TRBD2 as D (6 bases). The CDR3 is 13 amino acids. Germline CDR1 is MNHEY and CDR2 is SVGAGI. Trimming pared 0 bases from V and 10 bases from J, leaving 10 bases between. CDR3 sequence (DNA): TGTGCCAGCAGTTACTCCGGCGGGGTGGAGCAGTTCTTC. Encoded protein: CASSYSGGVEQFF.

In the case of this clone: The sample carries other DNA sequences with the same CDR3. Written as DNA, the CDR3 is TGTGCCAGCAGCCCGTCTGGAAACACCATATATTTT. It codes for CASSPSGNTIYF. The gene calls are TRBV7-9 and TRBJ1-3; D is unclear. The germline V gene encodes CDR1 SEHNR and CDR2 FQNEAQ (reference sequence). The V end was cut by 5 bases, the J end by 1 base, with 3 bases between. The CDR3 has 12 amino acids.

Notes on this clone: The same CDR3 can be traced to other DNA sequences in this sample. The chain recombines TRBV28 with TRBJ2-7, with D tentatively TRBD2 (6 bases). The CDR3 covers 12 residues. The germline V gene has CDR1 MDHEN and CDR2 SYDVKM. The V and J ends lost 6 bases and 4 bases respectively, with 10 bases between them. This CDR3 is CASSWGDYEQYF. The CDR3 bases are TGTGCCAGCAGCTGGGGGGATTACGAGCAGTACTTC. Full variable domain (outside the CDR3, taken from reference TRBV28 and TRBJ2-7): DVKVTQSSRYLVKRTGEKVFLECVQDMDHENMFWYRQDPGLGLRLIYFSYDVKMKEKGDIPEGYSVSREKKERFSLILESASTNQTSMYLCASSWGDYEQYFGPGTRLTVT.

The chain employs TRBV15 and TRBJ1-5; TRBD1 matches 10 bases. The V gene end was trimmed by 4 bases and the J gene end by 9 bases; junction bases not matched to a gene: 12. CDR1 and CDR2 from the germline V gene are LNHNV and YYDKDF (reference sequence). This CDR3 is built from 16 residues. The DNA for the CDR3 is TGTGCCACCAGCAATATCCGGGACAGGGGACTAGGGCCCCAGCATTTT. Amino acid sequence: CATSNIRDRGLGPQHF.

The V and J genes are TRBV2 and TRBJ1-3; D may be TRBD1 (5 bases). This CDR3 contains 15 residues. Germline V lookup: CDR1 SNHLY, CDR2 FYNNEI. V lost 8 bases and J 3 bases, leaving 17 bases between the germline ends. The CDR3 bases are TGTGCCAGCCAACGGGCGGGGGTTCGTGGAAACACCATATATTTT. This sequence encodes CASQRAGVRGNTIYF. Based on the CDR3 plus reference TRBV2 and TRBJ1-3, the full variable domain is EPEVTQTPSHQVTQMGQEVILRCVPISNHLYFYWYRQILGQKVEFLVSFYNNEISEKSEIFDDQFSVERPDGSNFTLKIRSTKLEDSAMYFCASQRAGVRGNTIYFGEGSWLTVV.